Below are 25 T cell receptor beta chains sequenced from a single sample in a study of PD-1 blockade in classical Hodgkin lymphoma. The method was immunoSEQ multiplex PCR; TCRdb's version includes in-frame clones alone and lacks a portion of them. The table lists some 15,000 clones, around 80% of them singletons. All patients relapsed after autologous stem cell transplantation, and brentuximab vedotin exposure varied. The material sequenced was peripheral blood mononuclear cells (PBMCs), taken before the second cycle of nivolumab. The source is a human donor with classical Hodgkin lymphoma.

The genes are TRBV28 and TRBJ1-2; D may be TRBD1 (5 bases). The V gene lost 5 bases and the J gene lost 5 bases, with 15 bases spanning the gap. CDR1 and CDR2 from the germline V gene are MDHEN and SYDVKM. This CDR3 contains 14 residues. CDR3 in amino acids: CASSPERGRYGYTF. The CDR3 region has the DNA TGTGCCAGCAGTCCCGAGAGGGGCAGGTATGGCTACACCTTC.

This chain connects TRBV10-1 to TRBJ2-2; D gene unclear. Trimming pared 10 bases from V and 4 bases from J, leaving 22 bases between. CDR1 is WNHNN, CDR2 SYGVQD, per germline (reference sequence). This CDR3 spans 16 amino acids. Here the CDR3 DNA reads TGCGCCACCTCGCAGAATGCGGTGACGGCCACCGGGGAGCTGTTTTTT. Its translation is CATSQNAVTATGELFF.

The gene calls are TRBV7-3 and TRBJ1-1; D perhaps matches TRBD1 (6 bases). The length of the CDR3 is 19 residues. V lost 4 bases, J lost 1 base, and 25 bases lay in between. Germline lookup yields CDR1 SGHTA and CDR2 FQGTGA. The DNA of the CDR3 is TGTGCCAGCAGCTCCTATGAAGACACGGGGGCATTTTGGAACACTGAAGCTTTCTTT. It is translated as CASSSYEDTGAFWNTEAFF.

The V call is TRBV6-5, the J call TRBJ1-1, with D possibly being TRBD1 (6 bases). Trimming stripped 6 bases from V and 0 bases from J, with 14 bases between. CDR3 length: 15 residues. Germline V gives CDR1 MNHEY, CDR2 SVGAGI. In nucleotides, the CDR3 is TGTGCCAGCAGGCGTTCAACAGGGATGAACACTGAAGCTTTCTTT. It codes for CASRRSTGMNTEAFF.

The CDR3 region is CASSGQIDSNQPQHF. In DNA, the CDR3 is TGCGCCAGCAGTGGACAGATTGATAGCAATCAGCCCCAGCATTTT. The chain uses TRBV10-2 and TRBJ1-5; the D gene is possibly TRBD1 (5 bases). Germline V gene lookup returns CDR1 WSHSY and CDR2 SAAADI. This CDR3 region has 15 residues. V was trimmed by 4 bases and J by 0 bases, leaving 10 bases between them.

This chain joins TRBV28 and TRBJ2-1; no clear D gene. Trimming took 6 bases from V and 0 from J, leaving 15 bases between them. This CDR3 has 16 amino acids. CDR1 is MDHEN, CDR2 SYDVKM, per germline. As DNA, the CDR3 is TGTGCCAGCAGCCGTGCGTGGGGAAGCTCCTACAATGAGCAGTTCTTC. This codes for CASSRAWGSSYNEQFF.

The V call is TRBV5-1, the J call TRBJ1-6, with D perhaps TRBD1 (6 bases). V lost 4 bases and J 6 bases, leaving 23 bases between the germline ends. The germline V gene encodes CDR1 SGHRS and CDR2 YFSETQ. The CDR3 is made up of 18 amino acids. The CDR3 bases are TGCGCCAGCAGCCTGGATGGTGGCAGGGGCATAGGTAATTCACCCCTCCACTTT. Its translation is CASSLDGGRGIGNSPLHF.

This chain uses TRBV19 with TRBJ2-3; TRBD1 agrees at 9 bases. The germline CDR1 and CDR2 sequences are LNHDA and SQIVND (reference sequence). There are 15 residues in the CDR3. V was pared by 5 bases and J by 5 bases, with 8 bases of the junction left unmatched. The CDR3 here is CASSPGTGIGDTQYF. The CDR3 DNA sequence: TGTGCCAGTAGTCCCGGGACAGGGATAGGAGATACGCAGTATTTT.

The rearrangement joins TRBV5-4 to TRBJ1-2, with 8 bases identical to TRBD1. The CDR3 sequence is 15 residues long. CDR1 SGHNT and CDR2 YYREEE come from the germline V gene (reference sequence). V lost 2 bases to trimming and J lost 3 bases; unmatched junction nucleotides: 6. CDR3 in DNA: TGTGCCAGCAGCTTCGGCAGGGGGCGCGACTATGGCTACACCTTC. It encodes CASSFGRGRDYGYTF.

The chain combines TRBV19 with TRBJ1-2; D not certain. Trimming took off 6 bases at V and 4 bases at J, with 9 bases between the two ends. The CDR3 length is 12 residues. CDR1 is LNHDA and CDR2 is SQIVND in the germline V gene (reference sequence). CDR3 sequence: CASSPSAYGYTF. The CDR3 bases are TGTGCCAGTAGCCCCAGCGCCTATGGCTACACCTTC.

The rearrangement links TRBV7-9 to TRBJ1-4, with no clear D. The length of the CDR3 is 14 residues. The V gene's germline CDR1 is SEHNR and CDR2 FQNEAQ (reference sequence). Trimming shortened V by 1 base and J by 6 bases, and 9 bases separated the two germline ends. CDR3 region: CASSLVSQHEKLFF. The DNA of the CDR3 is TGTGCCAGCAGCTTAGTCAGTCAGCATGAAAAACTGTTTTTT.

This chain connects TRBV6-5 to TRBJ1-3; tentative D call: TRBD1 (6 bases). V was shortened by 6 bases and J by 1 base, with 10 bases between the two germline ends. The germline CDR1 and CDR2 sequences are MNHEY and SVGAGI. The CDR3 spans 14 residues. This chain's CDR3 is CASRRQVSGNTIYF. The CDR3 nucleotides are TGTGCCAGCAGACGACAGGTTTCTGGAAACACCATATATTTT.

V usage is TRBV19 and J usage is TRBJ1-6, with 7 nucleotides matching TRBD1. Germline CDR1 reads LNHDA; CDR2 reads SQIVND (reference sequence). Trimming took 7 bases from V and 6 from J; bases not matched to a gene: 9. The CDR3 is 15 amino acids. CDR3 bases: TGTGCCAGTAAGGCCACCGGGACAGCTAATTCACCCCTCCACTTT. This gives the protein CASKATGTANSPLHF. Complete variable domain (other parts from reference TRBV19 and TRBJ1-6): DGGITQSPKYLFRKEGQNVTLSCEQNLNHDAMYWYRQDPGQGLRLIYYSQIVNDFQKGDIAEGYSVSREKKESFPLTVTSAQKNPTAFYLCASKATGTANSPLHFGNGTRLTVT.

V gene TRBV7-2 combines with J gene TRBJ2-1; D is unclear. CDR1 is SGHTA and CDR2 is FQGNSA in the germline V gene. Trimming shortened V by 4 bases and J by 2 bases, and 15 bases separated the two germline ends. The CDR3 has 16 amino acids. The CDR3 loop reads CASSSGALLPYNEQFF. The CDR3 DNA follows: TGTGCCAGCAGCTCTGGTGCGCTTCTCCCCTACAATGAGCAGTTCTTC.

The chain joins TRBV27 to TRBJ2-3; possible D gene TRBD2, 5 bases. The CDR3 extends over 16 amino acids. Germline V gene data show CDR1 as MNHEY and CDR2 as SMNVEV (reference sequence). Trimming removed 2 bases at V and 2 bases at J, with 14 bases between. The CDR3 DNA reads as TGTGCCAGCAGTTTAGGTAGCGCGTCAATCACAGATACGCAGTATTTT. As protein: CASSLGSASITDTQYF.

This clone occurred once. The J gene is TRBJ2-7, the V gene TRBV4-1; D is unclear. CDR3 length: 13 residues. Trimming shortened V by 0 bases and J by 3 bases, and 6 bases separated the two germline ends. Germline loops: CDR1 MGHRA, CDR2 YSYEKL. The CDR3 nucleotides read TGCGCCAGCAGCCAAGAAGGGCACTACGAGCAGTACTTC. Translated, it gives CASSQEGHYEQYF.

The chain employs TRBV29-1 and TRBJ2-3, with D uncertain. CDR3 length: 12 amino acids. V lost 1 base and J lost 4, with 6 bases in between. Germline CDR1 and CDR2: SQVTM and ANQGSEA. In nucleotides, the CDR3 is TGCAGCGTTGAAGGAAACGCAGATACGCAGTATTTT. Translation gives CSVEGNADTQYF.

This clone is labeled medium-sized (0.01 to 0.1%). The chain recombines TRBV4-1 with TRBJ1-6; D is possibly TRBD1 (5 bases). The CDR3 runs to 16 residues. Per germline, CDR1 MGHRA and CDR2 YSYEKL. The V end was cut by 0 bases, the J end by 7 bases, with 13 bases between. Here the CDR3 reads CASSQDIWGVNSPLHF. The CDR3 DNA reads TGCGCCAGCAGCCAAGATATCTGGGGGGTCAATTCACCCCTCCACTTT.

The V gene is TRBV19, the J gene TRBJ2-7, with D tentatively TRBD1 (6 bases). In germline, CDR1 is LNHDA, CDR2 SQIVND (reference sequence). This CDR3 contains 14 residues. Trimming cost V 6 bases and J 2 bases, with 14 bases left between them. CDR3 coding DNA: TGTGCCAGTAGGACCCGGCAGGGGACCTACGAGCAGTACTTC. Amino acid sequence: CASRTRQGTYEQYF.

This chain connects TRBV19 to TRBJ2-1; tentatively, D is TRBD1 or TRBD2 (5 bases each). Germline assignment: CDR1 LNHDA and CDR2 SQIVND (reference sequence). The CDR3 covers 13 residues. The V end was cut by 9 bases, the J end by 6 bases, with 15 bases between. This chain's CDR3 is CASRDVNANEQFF. CDR3 in DNA: TGTGCCAGCCGGGACGTTAATGCCAATGAGCAGTTCTTC.

This chain links TRBV28 with TRBJ1-2, with TRBD1 identical over 9 bases. After removal of 6 bases from V and 8 bases from J, the junction contained 13 bases not matched to a gene. CDR3 size: 15 residues. Germline V gives CDR1 MDHEN, CDR2 SYDVKM. The CDR3 nucleotides are TGTGCCAGCAGCCTATCAACAGGGGGCGCTGGGGGCTACACCTTC. Residues: CASSLSTGGAGGYTF.

The count of this clone is one. The rearrangement joins TRBV27 to TRBJ2-5; 8 bases are shared with TRBD2. Trimming took 7 bases from V and 4 from J; bases not matched to a gene: 14. The CDR3 is 16 amino acids. The germline V gene encodes CDR1 MNHEY and CDR2 SMNVEV (reference sequence). The CDR3 reads CASIATIGGASETQYF. CDR3 sequence (DNA): TGTGCCAGCATAGCTACAATCGGGGGGGCCTCAGAGACCCAGTACTTC.

The chain is built from TRBV10-1 and TRBJ1-4; 8 bases align to TRBD1. Germline loops: CDR1 WNHNN, CDR2 SYGVQD (reference sequence). The V segment lost 3 bases and the J segment 8 bases; nucleotides outside the gene matches: 5. The CDR3 loop spans 14 amino acids. The chain's CDR3 is CASSEGQGYEKLFF. CDR3 DNA sequence: TGCGCCAGCAGTGAAGGACAGGGTTACGAAAAACTGTTTTTT.

This chain connects TRBV6-5 to TRBJ2-1, with D possibly TRBD2 on 5 matching bases. The germline V and J ends were trimmed by 3 bases and 11 bases, with 14 bases remaining between them. The V gene's germline CDR1 is MNHEY and CDR2 SVGAGI. This CDR3 is 13 amino acids long. CDR3 coding DNA: TGTGCCAGCAGTTATTTTTTTGGGGAGCAGCAGTTCTTC. It encodes CASSYFFGEQQFF.

CDR3 DNA sequence: TGTGCCAGCAGCTTCGGGCAGGGAATTTTGAAGGCCACTGAAGCTTTCTTT. The encoded protein is CASSFGQGILKATEAFF. This rearrangement joins TRBV13 to TRBJ1-1, with D perhaps TRBD1 (5 bases). V was shortened by 3 bases and J by 4 bases, with 21 bases between the two germline ends. CDR1 and CDR2 from the germline V gene are PRHDT and FYEKMQ (reference sequence). This CDR3 region has 17 residues.